This T cell receptor (beta chain) was recorded in a study of spatial heterogeneity in lung cancer. Study as a whole: Where they were available, follow-up PBMC samples were sequenced, at a median of about two years after resection.

MiXCR, applied by TCRdb to the 5' RACE reads, yields one record per CDR3 protein. The sample yields about 50,000 distinct CDR3 sequences, 6.5% to 7.5% seen once. Noted time point: blood at routine non-recurrence follow-up after resection. No cell sorting; template was whole RNA from tumor, lung tissue or PBMC. In germline, CDR1 is SGHNT, CDR2 YENEEA. The CDR3 runs to 15 residues. Trimming pared 0 bases from V and 5 bases from J, leaving 12 bases between. V gene TRBV11-3 combines with J gene TRBJ2-3, with no clear D. The sequence derives from a female donor with early-stage non-small cell lung cancer. The sample in question was PBMCs, obtained at follow-up. The CDR3 protein is CASSLDKRTGDTQYF. The CDR3 region has the DNA TGTGCCAGCAGCTTAGATAAGAGGACGGGAGATACGCAGTATTTT.